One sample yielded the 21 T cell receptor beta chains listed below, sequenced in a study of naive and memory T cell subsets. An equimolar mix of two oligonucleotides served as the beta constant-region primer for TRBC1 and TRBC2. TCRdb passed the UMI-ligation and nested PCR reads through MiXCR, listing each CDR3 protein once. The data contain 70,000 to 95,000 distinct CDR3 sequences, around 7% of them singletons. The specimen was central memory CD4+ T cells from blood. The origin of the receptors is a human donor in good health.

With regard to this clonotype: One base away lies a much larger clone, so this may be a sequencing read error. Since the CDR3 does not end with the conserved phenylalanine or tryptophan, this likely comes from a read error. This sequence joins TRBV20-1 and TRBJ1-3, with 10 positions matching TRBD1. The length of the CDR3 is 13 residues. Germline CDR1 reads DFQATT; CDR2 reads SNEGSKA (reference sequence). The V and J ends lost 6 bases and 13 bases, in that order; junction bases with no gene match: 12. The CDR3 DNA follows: TGCAGTGCGCGGACCGGGACAGGGGCTCCTATATATTCT. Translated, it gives CSARTGTGAPIYS.

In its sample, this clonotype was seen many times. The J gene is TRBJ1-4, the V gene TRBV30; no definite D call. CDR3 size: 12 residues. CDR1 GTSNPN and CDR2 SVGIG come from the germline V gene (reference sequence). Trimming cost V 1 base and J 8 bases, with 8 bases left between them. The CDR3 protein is CAWSDLREKLFF. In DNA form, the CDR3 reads TGTGCCTGGAGTGACCTCAGGGAAAAACTGTTTTTT. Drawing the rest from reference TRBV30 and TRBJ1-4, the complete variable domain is SQTIHQWPATLVQPVGSPLSLECTVEGTSNPNLYWYRQAAGRGLQLLFYSVGIGQISSEVPQNLSASRPQDRQFILSSKKLLLSDSGFYLCAWSDLREKLFFGSGTQLSVL.

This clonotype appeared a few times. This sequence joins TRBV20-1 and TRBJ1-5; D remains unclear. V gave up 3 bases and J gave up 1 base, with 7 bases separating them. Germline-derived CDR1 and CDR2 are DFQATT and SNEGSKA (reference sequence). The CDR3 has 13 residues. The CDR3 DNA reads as TGCAGTGCTAGTGCCGGGAGCAATCAGCCCCAGCATTTT. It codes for CSASAGSNQPQHF.

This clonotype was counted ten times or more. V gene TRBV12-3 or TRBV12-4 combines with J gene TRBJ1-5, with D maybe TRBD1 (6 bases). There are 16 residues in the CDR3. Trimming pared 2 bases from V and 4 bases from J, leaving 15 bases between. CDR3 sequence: CASSLIAGAQNQPQHF. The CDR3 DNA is TGTGCCAGCAGTTTAATAGCAGGGGCCCAGAATCAGCCCCAGCATTTT.

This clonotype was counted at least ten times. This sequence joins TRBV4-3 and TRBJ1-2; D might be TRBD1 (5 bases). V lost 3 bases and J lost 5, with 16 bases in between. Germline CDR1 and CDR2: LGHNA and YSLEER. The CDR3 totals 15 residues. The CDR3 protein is CASSHLSQGAYGYTF. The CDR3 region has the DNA TGCGCCAGCAGCCATCTCTCGCAGGGAGCGTATGGCTACACCTTC.

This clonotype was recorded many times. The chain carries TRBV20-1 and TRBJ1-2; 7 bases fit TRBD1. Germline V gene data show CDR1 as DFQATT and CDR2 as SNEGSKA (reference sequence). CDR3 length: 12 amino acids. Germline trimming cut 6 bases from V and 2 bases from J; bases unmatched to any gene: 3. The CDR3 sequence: CSAAQGNYGYTF. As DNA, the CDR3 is TGCAGTGCGGCACAGGGGAACTATGGCTACACCTTC.

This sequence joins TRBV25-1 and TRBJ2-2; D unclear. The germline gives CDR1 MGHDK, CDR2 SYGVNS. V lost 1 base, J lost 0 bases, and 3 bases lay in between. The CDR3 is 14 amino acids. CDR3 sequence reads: CASSEFSNTGELFF. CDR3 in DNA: TGTGCCAGCAGTGAATTCTCGAACACCGGGGAGCTGTTTTTT.

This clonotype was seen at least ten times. Here the CDR3 DNA reads TGTGCCTGGGCCTTAGGGATTAACTATGGCTACACCTTC. It translates to CAWALGINYGYTF. This rearrangement joins TRBV30 to TRBJ1-2; D is ambiguous. The CDR3 has 13 amino acids. V gave up 5 bases and J gave up 1 base, with 11 bases separating them. Germline CDR1 GTSNPN, CDR2 SVGIG (reference sequence).

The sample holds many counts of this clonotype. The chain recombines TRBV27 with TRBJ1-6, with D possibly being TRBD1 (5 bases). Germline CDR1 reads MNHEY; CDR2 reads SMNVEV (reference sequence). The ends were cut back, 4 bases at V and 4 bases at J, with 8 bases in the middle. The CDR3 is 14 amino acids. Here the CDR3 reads CASSWTLYNSPLHF. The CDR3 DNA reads TGTGCCAGCAGTTGGACACTTTATAATTCACCCCTCCACTTT.

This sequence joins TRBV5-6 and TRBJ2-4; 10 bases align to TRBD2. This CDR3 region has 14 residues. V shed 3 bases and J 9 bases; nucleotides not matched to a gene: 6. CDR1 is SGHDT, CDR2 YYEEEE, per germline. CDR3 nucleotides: TGTGCCAGCAGCTACCCGGAGCGGGGGGGCATTCAGTACTTC. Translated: CASSYPERGGIQYF.

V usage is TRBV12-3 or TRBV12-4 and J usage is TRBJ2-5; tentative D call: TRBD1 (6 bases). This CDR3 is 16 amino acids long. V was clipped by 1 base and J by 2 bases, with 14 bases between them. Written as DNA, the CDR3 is TGTGCCAGCAGTTTAGGCGCAGGCAGGGGTCAAGAGACCCAGTACTTC. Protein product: CASSLGAGRGQETQYF.

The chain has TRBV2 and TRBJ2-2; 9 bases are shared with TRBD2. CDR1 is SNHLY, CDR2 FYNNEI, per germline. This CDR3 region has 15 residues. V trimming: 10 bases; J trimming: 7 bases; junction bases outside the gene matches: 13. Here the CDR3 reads CANSPNSGRGGELFF. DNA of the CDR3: TGTGCCAACAGCCCGAATAGCGGGAGAGGCGGGGAGCTGTTTTTT.

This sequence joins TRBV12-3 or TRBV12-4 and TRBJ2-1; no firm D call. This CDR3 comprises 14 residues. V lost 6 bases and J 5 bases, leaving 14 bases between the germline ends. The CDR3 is CASRRSDGNNEQFF. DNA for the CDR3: TGTGCCAGCAGGAGATCCGACGGAAACAATGAGCAGTTCTTC.

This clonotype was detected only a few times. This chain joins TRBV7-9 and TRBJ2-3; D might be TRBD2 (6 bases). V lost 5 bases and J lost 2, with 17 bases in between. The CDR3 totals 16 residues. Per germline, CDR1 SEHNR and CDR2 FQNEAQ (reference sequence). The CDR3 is CASSRSGGPVTDTQYF. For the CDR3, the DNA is TGTGCCAGCAGCAGATCCGGGGGACCTGTCACAGATACGCAGTATTTT.

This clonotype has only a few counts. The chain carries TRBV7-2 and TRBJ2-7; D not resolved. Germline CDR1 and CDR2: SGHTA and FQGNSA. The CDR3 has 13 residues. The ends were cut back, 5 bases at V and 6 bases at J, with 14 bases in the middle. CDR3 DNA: TGTGCCAGCAGCCCCCGGGCGAGAACCGAGCAGTACTTC. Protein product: CASSPRARTEQYF.

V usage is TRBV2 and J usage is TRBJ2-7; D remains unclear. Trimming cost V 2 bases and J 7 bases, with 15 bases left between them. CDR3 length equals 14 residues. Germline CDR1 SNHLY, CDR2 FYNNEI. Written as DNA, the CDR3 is TGTGCCAGCAGTGAAAGGTCTGGGTTTAGGGAGCAGTACTTC. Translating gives CASSERSGFREQYF.

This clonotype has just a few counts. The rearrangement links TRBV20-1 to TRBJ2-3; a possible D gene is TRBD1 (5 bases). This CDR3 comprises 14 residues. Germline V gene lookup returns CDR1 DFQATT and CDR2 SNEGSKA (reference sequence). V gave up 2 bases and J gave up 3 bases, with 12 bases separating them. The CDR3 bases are TGCAGTGCTAGAAGGGGTGCTGGGACAGATACGCAGTATTTT. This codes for CSARRGAGTDTQYF.

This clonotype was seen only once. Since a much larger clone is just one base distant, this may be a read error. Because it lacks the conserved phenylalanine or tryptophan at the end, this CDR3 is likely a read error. CDR3 nucleotide sequence: TGTGCCAGCAGCCACGTCACAGGGGCCTCCAATGAAAAACTGTTTTCT. It specifies CASSHVTGASNEKLFS. This sequence joins TRBV14 and TRBJ1-4; 7 nucleotides align to TRBD1. The CDR3 is 16 amino acids. From germline, CDR1 is SGHDN and CDR2 FVKESK. J lost 5 bases, V lost 3 bases, and 9 bases had no gene match.

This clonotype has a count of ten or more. For the CDR3, the DNA is TGTGCCAGCAGTTTTCGGATTAGCAATCAGCCCCAGCATTTT. This translates into CASSFRISNQPQHF. The chain joins TRBV12-3 or TRBV12-4 to TRBJ1-5, with D unclear. This CDR3 spans 14 amino acids. The germline V and J ends were trimmed by 3 bases and 0 bases, with 6 bases remaining between them.

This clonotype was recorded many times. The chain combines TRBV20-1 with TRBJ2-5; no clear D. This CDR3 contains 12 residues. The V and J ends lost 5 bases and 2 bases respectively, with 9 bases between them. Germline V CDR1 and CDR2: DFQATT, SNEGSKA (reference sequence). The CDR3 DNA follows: TGCAGTGCTCCACGTGGGCAAGAGACCCAGTACTTC. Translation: CSAPRGQETQYF.

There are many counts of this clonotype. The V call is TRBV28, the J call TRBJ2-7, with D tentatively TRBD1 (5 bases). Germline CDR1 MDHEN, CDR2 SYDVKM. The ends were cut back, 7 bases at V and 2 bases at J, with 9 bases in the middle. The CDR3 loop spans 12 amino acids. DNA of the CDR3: TGTGCCAGCAAGTCAGGGCCCTACGAGCAGTACTTC. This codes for CASKSGPYEQYF.